The clone carrying this TCR beta chain has more than one count but fewer than ten. Additional DNA sequences in this sample encode the identical CDR3. This CDR3 has 14 residues. Germline-derived CDR1 and CDR2 are MRHNA and SNTAGT. V was trimmed by 3 bases and J by 2 bases, leaving 8 bases between them. The repertoire was sequenced with immunoSEQ multiplex PCR; TCRdb's copy has only in-frame clones and lacks some. The data hold about 2.4 million clones, with roughly 93% observed a single time. The data originate from a study of shared clonotypes between healthy human individuals. The J gene is TRBJ1-5, the V gene TRBV6-4, with D perhaps TRBD1 (6 bases). Sample: naive CD4+ T cells from PBMCs. Subset in this sample: CD45RA+ positively selected. The origin of this receptor is a young man in good health. Some clones in this sample may be carry-over from other donors' samples. Here the CDR3 reads CASSEQGGNQPQHF. CDR3 bases: TGTGCCAGCAGTGAACAGGGAGGCAATCAGCCCCAGCATTTT.